The clone carrying this T cell receptor beta chain was counted only a few times. This entry is derived from a study of blood T cells in healthy people across ages. The second PCR ran about 6 to 11 cycles with a sample-barcoded 5' primer and J-beta primers. Every cDNA molecule bore a tag from a template-switch adaptor containing 12 random nucleotides. Each CDR3 protein gets one entry after TCRdb re-called the 5' RACE reads with MiXCR. The data hold some 760,000 distinct CDR3 sequences, with 20% to 25% observed a single time. PBMCs, at least 6.5 million per sample, were isolated. These same data were also listed under a study on T cells of mothers and their children. That work contributes: Every mother supplied over 8 million TCR beta CDR3 reads and every child a few million.

Sample: blood. The receptor was derived from a boy younger than 18 in good health.

The CDR3 loop is CASSSSFITGNTIYF. DNA of the CDR3: TGTGCCAGCAGTTCGAGTTTTATTACTGGAAACACCATATATTTT. The chain has TRBV12-3 or TRBV12-4 and TRBJ1-3; no reliable D call. The CDR3 is 15 residues long. The germline V and J ends were trimmed by 4 bases and 2 bases, with 12 bases remaining between them.